These 13 T cell receptor beta chains came from one sample sequenced in a study of cytomegalovirus exposure and HLA in healthy donors. PCR employed 60 Vbeta and 13 Jbeta primers. The assay was immunoSEQ multiplex PCR, and TCRdb's table has in-frame clones only and misses some. The table includes a few hundred thousand clones, about 90% detected once. The sequencing sample was made of PBMCs. Receptor source: a woman aged 18-29 years in good health and CMV-seronegative.

The chain links TRBV4-2 to TRBJ2-3; TRBD2 aligns across 9 bases. CDR1 and CDR2 (germline): LGHNA, YNFKEQ. The V segment lost 0 bases and the J segment 9 bases; nucleotides outside the gene matches: 16. This CDR3 region has 18 residues. The CDR3 loop reads CASSQEVNSGGPRSTQYF. DNA of the CDR3: TGTGCCAGCAGCCAAGAGGTGAATAGCGGGGGCCCCAGGAGCACGCAGTATTTT.

The rearrangement uses TRBV9 and TRBJ1-2; perhaps TRBD1 as D (5 bases). Germline CDR1 SGDLS, CDR2 YYNGEE. The V and J ends lost 1 base and 2 bases respectively, with 15 bases between them. This CDR3 has 16 residues. In DNA, the CDR3 is TGTGCCAGCAGCGTAAAACCGGACACGTCAAACTATGGCTACACCTTC. Protein product: CASSVKPDTSNYGYTF.

The chain employs TRBV7-3 and TRBJ2-2, with D unclear. Germline V gives CDR1 SGHTA, CDR2 FQGTGA. V lost 5 bases, J lost 4 bases, and 5 bases lay in between. CDR3 length: 12 amino acids. In DNA, the CDR3 is TGTGCCAGCAGCACATTCACCGGGGAGCTGTTTTTT. It translates to CASSTFTGELFF.

V and J are TRBV15 and TRBJ2-1; D might be TRBD2 (5 bases). This CDR3 comprises 16 residues. The V end lost 3 bases, the J end lost 4 bases, and 16 bases lay between the germline ends. CDR1 and CDR2 from the germline V gene are LNHNV and YYDKDF (reference sequence). CDR3 in amino acids: CATSSTRWSGYNEQFF. The CDR3 DNA follows: TGTGCCACCAGCAGCACTCGATGGTCGGGGTACAATGAGCAGTTCTTC.

The gene calls are TRBV5-1 and TRBJ2-7; tentatively, D is TRBD1 (6 bases). The V end was cut by 2 bases, the J end by 3 bases, with 18 bases between. The CDR3 is 16 amino acids. From germline, CDR1 is SGHRS and CDR2 YFSETQ. This chain's CDR3 is CASSLSIQGSLYEQYF. DNA of the CDR3: TGCGCCAGCAGCTTATCCATACAGGGTTCTCTCTACGAGCAGTACTTC.

Only one count was recorded for this clone. The V gene is TRBV5-8, the J gene TRBJ1-2; 7 positions agree with TRBD1. Germline loops: CDR1 SGHTS, CDR2 YDEGEE. CDR3 length: 14 amino acids. Unmatched junction bases numbered 10, after V lost 4 bases and J lost 7 bases. CDR3 in amino acids: CASSGKGAPSGYTF. CDR3 DNA sequence: TGTGCCAGCAGCGGGAAGGGGGCTCCCTCTGGCTACACCTTC.

This chain connects TRBV2 to TRBJ1-2, with D unclear. V lost 4 bases and J 6 bases, leaving 12 bases between the germline ends. Germline assignment: CDR1 SNHLY and CDR2 FYNNEI. The CDR3 spans 13 residues. CDR3 sequence reads: CASSGSGFDGYTF. The CDR3, as DNA: TGTGCCAGCAGTGGTTCAGGTTTCGATGGCTACACCTTC.

The chain uses TRBV5-1 and TRBJ2-3; D is ambiguous. Germline V CDR1 and CDR2: SGHRS, YFSETQ. This CDR3 spans 16 amino acids. Trimming took 2 bases from V and 2 from J, leaving 15 bases between them. The CDR3 region has the DNA TGCGCCAGCAGCTTACTGACAACGACCTTCACAGATACGCAGTATTTT. Translating it yields CASSLLTTTFTDTQYF.

The chain couples TRBV18 to TRBJ1-1; D remains ambiguous. V dropped 3 bases and J dropped 6 bases, with 14 bases sitting between them. CDR1 is KGHSH and CDR2 is LQKENI in the germline V gene. This CDR3 region has 14 residues. The CDR3 nucleotides are TGTGCCAGCTCACCCCGGGAGGTAGGTGCTGAAGCTTTCTTT. Its translation is CASSPREVGAEAFF.

J is TRBJ1-3 and V is TRBV9; 7 bases fit TRBD1. From germline, CDR1 is SGDLS and CDR2 YYNGEE. The CDR3 length is 16 residues. The J segment lost 3 bases and the V segment lost 3 bases, leaving 9 bases of the junction unmatched. The CDR3 DNA reads TGTGCCAGCAGCGCGGTAACAGGGGTCTATGGAAACACCATATATTTT. Amino acids: CASSAVTGVYGNTIYF.

The chain uses TRBV7-9 and TRBJ1-2; D gene unclear. Trimming left V 2 bases short and J 6 bases short, with 7 bases between. The CDR3 extends over 12 amino acids. The germline V gene has CDR1 SEHNR and CDR2 FQNEAQ (reference sequence). CDR3 sequence reads: CASSLSVDGYTF. CDR3 DNA sequence: TGTGCCAGCAGCTTATCAGTGGATGGCTACACCTTC.

The table lists this clone with a count of one. The CDR3 nucleotides are TGTGCCAGCTCACCTCGTAGCGGGGGGTACACAGATACGCAGTATTTT. Translation: CASSPRSGGYTDTQYF. The V gene is TRBV18, the J gene TRBJ2-3, with 10 bases fitting TRBD2. Trimming at V came to 3 bases and at J to 2 bases, leaving 5 bases not matched to a gene. The CDR3 has 16 residues. The germline CDR1 and CDR2 sequences are KGHSH and LQKENI.

The chain employs TRBV7-9 and TRBJ2-5; D uncertain. Germline V gene data show CDR1 as SEHNR and CDR2 as FQNEAQ (reference sequence). The CDR3 is 12 amino acids. CDR3 coding DNA: TGTTCCCAGGAAACCATCAGTGAGACCCAGTACTTC. The encoded protein is CSQETISETQYF.